Each of the 20 T cell receptor beta chains below was sequenced from the same sample in a study of blood T cell repertoires in COVID-19. The repertoire was sequenced with immunoSEQ multiplex PCR; TCRdb's copy has only in-frame clones and lacks some. The repertoire holds about 180,000 clones, with 80% to 90% as singletons. Sequences were obtained from peripheral blood. The receptors come from a man in his fifties or sixties with active or convalescent COVID-19.

The V call is TRBV5-1, the J call TRBJ1-2; the match to TRBD1 covers 9 bases. Trimming took 2 bases from V and 3 from J; bases not matched to a gene: 8. Germline CDR1 reads SGHRS; CDR2 reads YFSETQ. This CDR3 spans 16 amino acids. In DNA form, the CDR3 reads TGCGCCAGCAGCTTTGGGGGGACAGGGTTGGACTATGGCTACACCTTC. The encoded protein is CASSFGGTGLDYGYTF.

The gene calls are TRBV5-1 and TRBJ2-5, with D possibly being TRBD1 (6 bases). This CDR3 has 14 residues. The ends were cut back, 0 bases at V and 5 bases at J, with 11 bases in the middle. CDR1 is SGHRS and CDR2 is YFSETQ in the germline V gene. The DNA of the CDR3 is TGCGCCAGCAGCTTGGGTGGCAGGGGCGAGACCCAGTACTTC. Amino acid sequence: CASSLGGRGETQYF.

This chain uses TRBV19 with TRBJ1-4; a weak D match, TRBD1 (5 bases). V was pared by 10 bases and J by 4 bases, with 16 bases between. This CDR3 contains 14 residues. Germline V gives CDR1 LNHDA, CDR2 SQIVND (reference sequence). The DNA for the CDR3 is TGTGCCACCCCCGACAGTGCCTTTAATGAAAAACTGTTTTTT. Amino acid sequence: CATPDSAFNEKLFF.

The rearrangement joins TRBV9 to TRBJ1-2, with 8 bases lining up with TRBD1. Germline V gives CDR1 SGDLS, CDR2 YYNGEE. The CDR3 is 15 residues long. The trim removed 0 bases at V and 8 bases at J, leaving 9 bases unmatched. CDR3 sequence reads: CASSVAGQGGVGYTF. In DNA form, the CDR3 reads TGTGCCAGCAGCGTAGCTGGACAGGGAGGGGTAGGCTACACCTTC.

The gene calls are TRBV5-6 and TRBJ2-3; unclear D gene. CDR1 SGHDT and CDR2 YYEEEE come from the germline V gene. V was clipped by 4 bases and J by 0 bases, with 9 bases between them. The CDR3 totals 14 residues. CDR3 in amino acids: CASSLSWSTDTQYF. The CDR3 DNA follows: TGTGCCAGCAGCCTTAGTTGGAGCACAGATACGCAGTATTTT.

J is TRBJ2-1 and V is TRBV11-1; 7 bases align to TRBD2. This CDR3 has 13 residues. CDR1 is SGHAT and CDR2 is FQDESV in the germline V gene (reference sequence). After removal of 1 base from V and 9 bases from J, the junction contained 3 bases not matched to a gene. For the CDR3, the DNA is TGTGCCAGCAGCTTAGGGGAGCGGGGTGAGCAGTTCTTC. This translates into CASSLGERGEQFF.

This sequence joins TRBV19 and TRBJ2-7; D is unresolved. Germline values: CDR1 LNHDA, CDR2 SQIVND (reference sequence). The CDR3 has 13 amino acids. Trimming removed 6 bases at V and 0 bases at J, with 9 bases between. CDR3 coding DNA: TGTGCCAGTAGGGCATCGAACTCCTACGAGCAGTACTTC. This gives the protein CASRASNSYEQYF. Full variable domain (remainder filled in from reference TRBV19 and TRBJ2-7): DGGITQSPKYLFRKEGQNVTLSCEQNLNHDAMYWYRQDPGQGLRLIYYSQIVNDFQKGDIAEGYSVSREKKESFPLTVTSAQKNPTAFYLCASRASNSYEQYFGPGTRLTVT.

This sequence joins TRBV28 and TRBJ1-1; 7 nucleotides align to TRBD1. Germline CDR1 MDHEN, CDR2 SYDVKM. This CDR3 has 17 amino acids. The V and J ends lost 1 base and 0 bases, in that order; junction bases with no gene match: 8. CDR3 residues: CASSLSGTELVNTEAFF. CDR3 in DNA: TGTGCCAGCAGTTTATCTGGGACAGAACTAGTGAACACTGAAGCTTTCTTT.

The chain joins TRBV6-4 to TRBJ2-7; TRBD2 matches at 7 bases. The CDR3 length is 11 residues. Germline values: CDR1 MRHNA, CDR2 SNTAGT. V gave up 11 bases and J gave up 6 bases; unmatched junction bases: 7. Written as DNA, the CDR3 is TGTGCCGCATTTGGGAGGGCCGAGCAGTACTTC. Amino acids: CAAFGRAEQYF.

The chain uses TRBV7-2 and TRBJ2-3, with a possible D match to TRBD2 (6 bases). Trimming shortened V by 1 base and J by 2 bases, and 10 bases separated the two germline ends. Germline V CDR1 and CDR2: SGHTA, FQGNSA. CDR3 length: 15 amino acids. CDR3 nucleotide sequence: TGTGCCAGCAGCTTAGGACGGACTAACACAGATACGCAGTATTTT. As protein: CASSLGRTNTDTQYF.

CDR3 nucleotide sequence: TGCAGTGCCGAGACGGGGGAGACCCAGTACTTC. Encoded protein: CSAETGETQYF. V and J are TRBV20-1 and TRBJ2-5; the D gene is possibly TRBD2 (5 bases). The V and J ends lost 6 bases and 5 bases respectively, with 10 bases between them. Germline CDR1 is DFQATT and CDR2 is SNEGSKA (reference sequence). The CDR3 is 11 amino acids.

V gene TRBV7-2 combines with J gene TRBJ2-7; 13 nucleotides align to TRBD2. This CDR3 region has 16 residues. The ends lost 0 bases at V and 7 bases at J; junction bases unmatched: 6. CDR1 SGHTA and CDR2 FQGNSA come from the germline V gene. For the CDR3, the DNA is TGTGCCAGCAGCTTAGCGGCCCCGGGACTAGCGGGGGAGCAGTACTTC. This codes for CASSLAAPGLAGEQYF.

This clone showed up just once. The chain carries TRBV28 and TRBJ1-5, with 7 nucleotides matching TRBD1. With V trimmed by 6 bases and J by 0 bases, 5 bases remained unmatched. Germline lookup yields CDR1 MDHEN and CDR2 SYDVKM. The CDR3 totals 15 residues. The CDR3 loop reads CASRSTGVSNQPQHF. CDR3 coding DNA: TGTGCCAGCAGATCCACAGGGGTTAGCAATCAGCCCCAGCATTTT.

The chain carries TRBV9 and TRBJ1-6, with D possibly matching TRBD1 (5 bases). The CDR3 runs to 12 residues. V lost 0 bases, J lost 12 bases, and 7 bases lay in between. The germline CDR1 and CDR2 sequences are SGDLS and YYNGEE. The DNA for the CDR3 is TGTGCCAGCAGCGTAGAGGGGTTACCCCTCCACTTT. Amino acids: CASSVEGLPLHF.

This sequence joins TRBV27 and TRBJ2-7; tentatively, D is TRBD1 (6 bases). The V end lost 3 bases, the J end lost 2 bases, and 26 bases lay between the germline ends. The CDR3 is 19 amino acids. Germline V lookup: CDR1 MNHEY, CDR2 SMNVEV (reference sequence). The CDR3 sequence is CASSFEGDATLSQAYEQYF. CDR3 in DNA: TGTGCCAGCAGTTTCGAGGGGGACGCTACTCTCTCACAAGCCTACGAGCAGTACTTC.

The V call is TRBV19, the J call TRBJ2-7; 10 bases map to TRBD1. This CDR3 has 15 residues. J was trimmed by 7 bases and V by 3 bases; bases with no gene match: 9. Germline CDR1 and CDR2: LNHDA and SQIVND (reference sequence). CDR3 protein: CASSISGTGAGEQYF. Written as DNA, the CDR3 is TGTGCCAGTAGTATCTCCGGGACAGGGGCGGGGGAGCAGTACTTC.

V usage is TRBV4-2 and J usage is TRBJ1-5, with D possibly TRBD1 on 5 matching bases. In germline, CDR1 is LGHNA, CDR2 YNFKEQ. V gave up 3 bases and J gave up 8 bases, with 20 bases separating them. The CDR3 has 16 amino acids. CDR3 bases: TGTGCCAGCAGCCAGGGCCTGGGCCGGGGGGTAGAGCCCCAGCATTTT. Amino acid sequence: CASSQGLGRGVEPQHF.

This clone appeared a single time. V usage is TRBV24-1 and J usage is TRBJ2-3; D is unresolved. This CDR3 is built from 11 residues. The germline V and J ends were trimmed by 4 bases and 4 bases, with 2 bases remaining between them. The germline CDR1 and CDR2 sequences are KGHDR and SFDVKD. CDR3 protein: CATSDADTQYF. The CDR3 DNA follows: TGTGCCACCAGTGACGCAGATACGCAGTATTTT.

The chain combines TRBV7-2 with TRBJ1-1, with 9 bases fitting TRBD1. Germline loops: CDR1 SGHTA, CDR2 FQGNSA. With V trimmed by 2 bases and J by 7 bases, 5 bases remained unmatched. The CDR3 has 14 amino acids. The CDR3 DNA follows: TGTGCCAGCAGCTTAATCCGGGACAGGGTTGAAGCTTTCTTT. It codes for CASSLIRDRVEAFF.

This clone was seen more than once but under ten times. V and J are TRBV30 and TRBJ1-1; the D is unclear. CDR3 length: 11 residues. Trimming left V 5 bases short and J 8 bases short, with 12 bases between. Germline CDR1 is GTSNPN and CDR2 is SVGIG (reference sequence). CDR3 DNA: TGTGCCTGGGGGAGGTCCGGAGAAGCTTTCTTT. It translates to CAWGRSGEAFF.